This entry describes one TCR beta chain. Unmatched junction bases numbered 17, after V lost 4 bases and J lost 8 bases. CDR3 size: 17 residues. The data derive from a study of blood T cells in healthy people across ages. Study overall: There was about one barcoded beta molecule captured by template switching per two T cells.

Primed by a sample-barcoded 5' primer and a J-beta primer mix, a second PCR proceeded for 7 to 11 cycles. TCRdb recomputed calls from the 5' RACE reads with MiXCR, one row per CDR3 protein. In the table there are about 1,500,000 distinct CDR3 sequences, roughly 27% of which are singletons. This TCR was recovered from a woman aged 30 to 39 in good health. The chain employs TRBV12-3 or TRBV12-4 and TRBJ2-1; the match to TRBD2 covers 7 bases. The sample was blood. CDR3 nucleotides: TGTGCCAGCAGTTCAACGGCTTTTCCGGGAGGCGAGTATGAGCAGTTCTTC. This gives the protein CASSSTAFPGGEYEQFF.